This TCR beta chain was retrieved from a study of beta chain features in type 1 diabetes. Study-level points and caveats: Shortening of TCRB CDR3s, moderate but significant, appeared in all four CD4+ subsets of Type 1 diabetes patients.

V lost 1 base, J lost 8 bases, and 13 bases lay in between. The CDR3 sequence is 14 residues long. The germline V gene encodes CDR1 SGHRS and CDR2 YFSETQ. About this clone itself: The target antigen is unknown.

Sequenced material consisted of expressed TCRB transcripts (all of the isolated RNA was reverse transcribed). Sequencing used immunoSEQ multiplex PCR; TCRdb keeps in-frame clones, though not all of them. Found here are about 230,000 clones, roughly 9.6% of them singletons; the top ten hold 0.03% to 0.04%. The clonotype originates from a woman under 30 in good health. This chain links TRBV5-1 with TRBJ2-1; D not resolved. The sample was naive CD4+ T cells from blood. CDR3 residues: CASSLYPLSDEQFF. CDR3 coding DNA: TGCGCCAGCAGCTTGTATCCTCTCTCGGATGAGCAGTTCTTC.